These 22 T cell receptor beta chains were sequenced from one sample in a study of T cells in Graves' hyperthyroidism and ophthalmopathy. Researchers took RNA transcripts and amplified the TCR beta CDR3 regions from them. A first-round RT-PCR of the TCR CDR3 used the HTBI primer set. One entry per CDR3 protein, called by TCRdb with MiXCR from the multiplex PCR reads. The table lists 450,000 to 700,000 distinct CDR3 sequences, around 45% of them singletons, with about 8.3% in the top ten. The specimen was peripheral blood or thyroid tissue (not recorded which). The receptor set was obtained from a woman aged 18-29 years with Graves' hyperthyroidism.

This clonotype was observed many times. The J gene is TRBJ1-5, the V gene TRBV7-9; D gene uncertain. Trimming cost V 5 bases and J 4 bases, with 15 bases left between them. There are 15 residues in the CDR3. Germline-derived CDR1 and CDR2 are SEHNR and FQNEAQ (reference sequence). The CDR3 loop is CASSPLLDDNQPQHF. CDR3 in DNA: TGTGCCAGCAGCCCACTCCTCGACGATAATCAGCCCCAGCATTTT.

This clonotype was counted ten times or more. This chain uses TRBV9 with TRBJ2-5; D not resolved. This CDR3 is built from 13 residues. Germline V gives CDR1 SGDLS, CDR2 YYNGEE. Trimming pared 2 bases from V and 2 bases from J, leaving 7 bases between. Here the CDR3 DNA reads TGTGCCAGCAGCGTCAGTTGGCAAGAGACCCAGTACTTC. Its protein product is CASSVSWQETQYF.

This clonotype has only a few counts. The junction does not match germline at one end; this may be a read error. This sequence joins TRBV2 and TRBJ2-7, with D hard to call. CDR3 length: 13 amino acids. The germline gives CDR1 SNHLY, CDR2 FYNNEI. The CDR3 region is CAGRMYGAYEQYF. The CDR3 region has the DNA TGTGCCGGCAGAATGTACGGAGCCTACGAGCAGTACTTC.

V and J are TRBV7-7 and TRBJ2-7, with 7 bases matching TRBD1. V was clipped by 5 bases and J by 3 bases; unmatched bases: 10. The CDR3 extends over 15 amino acids. The germline CDR1 and CDR2 sequences are SSHAT and FNYEAQ (reference sequence). Written as DNA, the CDR3 is TGTGCCAGCAGCGTCGTGACAGGGCGAGACTACGAGCAGTACTTC. This translates into CASSVVTGRDYEQYF.

This clonotype was counted at least ten times. J is TRBJ2-7 and V is TRBV5-1, with D perhaps TRBD2 (6 bases). The germline V gene encodes CDR1 SGHRS and CDR2 YFSETQ. Trimming removed 1 base at V and 3 bases at J, with 14 bases between. The CDR3 has 15 amino acids. CDR3 in amino acids: CASSLSWGESYEQYF. The CDR3 DNA reads TGCGCCAGCAGCTTGAGTTGGGGGGAGAGCTACGAGCAGTACTTC.

The chain combines TRBV2 with TRBJ2-1; D tentatively fits TRBD1 or TRBD2 (5 bases each). From germline, CDR1 is SNHLY and CDR2 FYNNEI. The CDR3 loop spans 14 amino acids. The V gene lost 4 bases and the J gene lost 4 bases, with 11 bases spanning the gap. The CDR3 loop is CASSVEGRYNEQFF. CDR3 bases: TGTGCCAGCAGTGTTGAGGGACGATACAATGAGCAGTTCTTC.

In nucleotides, the CDR3 is TGTGCCACGGGCTGGACTAGCGGGAGGGCGCAAGAGACCCAGTACTTC. Translation: CATGWTSGRAQETQYF. This rearrangement joins TRBV7-9 to TRBJ2-5; 15 nucleotides match TRBD2. CDR3 length: 16 residues. V lost 10 bases, J lost 2 bases, and 8 bases stayed unmatched. Per germline, CDR1 SEHNR and CDR2 FQNEAQ (reference sequence).

CDR3 sequence reads: CASSVLAGRQTQYF. The DNA for the CDR3 is TGTGCCAGCAGTGTACTAGCGGGGAGGCAGACCCAGTACTTC. The rearrangement uses TRBV2 and TRBJ2-5, with 10 bases identical to TRBD2. V was clipped by 4 bases and J by 6 bases; unmatched bases: 5. Germline V lookup: CDR1 SNHLY, CDR2 FYNNEI. The CDR3 runs to 14 residues.

Worth noting for this clonotype: One end of the junction varies from germline; a read error may be responsible. The V gene is TRBV27, the J gene TRBJ2-5; D is perhaps TRBD1 (6 bases). The length of the CDR3 is 13 residues. Per germline, CDR1 MNHEY and CDR2 SMNVEV (reference sequence). Here the CDR3 DNA reads TGTGCCAGCAGTGACAGGAACCAAGAGGCCCAGTACTTC. Protein sequence: CASSDRNQEAQYF.

The chain combines TRBV19 with TRBJ2-3; D unclear. CDR3 length equals 12 residues. V dropped 7 bases and J dropped 6 bases, with 11 bases sitting between them. Germline CDR1 is LNHDA and CDR2 is SQIVND (reference sequence). The CDR3 reads CASMGPRDTQYF. CDR3 nucleotides: TGTGCCAGTATGGGTCCGCGGGATACGCAGTATTTT. The complete variable domain, with remaining parts taken from reference TRBV19 and TRBJ2-3, reads DGGITQSPKYLFRKEGQNVTLSCEQNLNHDAMYWYRQDPGQGLRLIYYSQIVNDFQKGDIAEGYSVSREKKESFPLTVTSAQKNPTAFYLCASMGPRDTQYFGPGTRLTVL.

This clonotype was counted many times. The chain combines TRBV29-1 with TRBJ1-5; D perhaps matches TRBD1 (6 bases). The CDR3 is made up of 13 amino acids. The ends were cut back, 4 bases at V and 7 bases at J, with 14 bases in the middle. Per the germline V gene, CDR1 is SQVTM and CDR2 is ANQGSEA. This chain's CDR3 is CSVVQGVGQPQHF. The CDR3 coding sequence is TGCAGCGTTGTACAGGGCGTAGGGCAGCCCCAGCATTTT. The variable domain in full, with the rest retrieved from reference TRBV29-1 and TRBJ1-5, is SAVISQKPSRDICQRGTSLTIQCQVDSQVTMMFWYRQQPGQSLTLIATANQGSEATYESGFVIDKFPISRPNLTFSTLTVSNMSPEDSSIYLCSVVQGVGQPQHFGDGTRLSIL.

On this clonotype: This may come from a read error, since a much larger clone is one base off. The gene calls are TRBV28 and TRBJ2-7; D is possibly TRBD2 (5 bases). CDR1 is MDHEN and CDR2 is SYDVKM in the germline V gene. Trimming shortened V by 6 bases and J by 6 bases, and 18 bases separated the two germline ends. The CDR3 consists of 14 residues. Written as DNA, the CDR3 is TGTGCCAGCAGATCCTTAGCGAGATTGGGCGAGCAGTACTTC. Translated: CASRSLARLGEQYF.

The chain combines TRBV10-3 with TRBJ2-5, with D possibly being TRBD1 (5 bases). The CDR3 is made up of 13 amino acids. V lost 11 bases, J lost 5 bases, and 18 bases lay in between. From germline, CDR1 is ENHRY and CDR2 SYGVKD. CDR3 DNA sequence: TGTGCCGTCGCAGGGTATACGGGCGAGACCCAGTACTTC. Encoded protein: CAVAGYTGETQYF.

This clonotype was counted at least ten times. The chain carries TRBV9 and TRBJ1-2; tentative D call: TRBD1 (6 bases). V gave up 0 bases and J gave up 7 bases, with 13 bases separating them. The CDR3 totals 14 residues. The germline CDR1 and CDR2 sequences are SGDLS and YYNGEE. The CDR3, as DNA: TGTGCCAGCAGCGTAGAGGCAGGGGCACTTGGCTACACCTTC. Translation gives CASSVEAGALGYTF.

This sequence joins TRBV20-1 and TRBJ1-1; D is unclear. From germline, CDR1 is DFQATT and CDR2 SNEGSKA (reference sequence). Trimming removed 0 bases from V and 3 bases from J, with 14 bases in between. The CDR3 has 15 residues. The CDR3 loop is CSARDMAGYDTEAFF. The CDR3 DNA is TGCAGTGCTAGAGATATGGCGGGCTACGACACTGAAGCTTTCTTT.

This clonotype was seen a few times. V gene TRBV10-3 combines with J gene TRBJ2-7; no reliable D call. Germline CDR1 and CDR2: ENHRY and SYGVKD. V dropped 11 bases and J dropped 6 bases, with 14 bases sitting between them. The CDR3 spans 11 residues. CDR3 sequence reads: CASLGEREQYF. The CDR3 coding sequence is TGTGCCTCCCTTGGTGAGCGCGAGCAGTACTTC.

This rearrangement joins TRBV7-6 to TRBJ2-5; no clear D. Germline V gene data show CDR1 as SGHVS and CDR2 as FNYEAQ. The V gene lost 0 bases and the J gene lost 6 bases, with 8 bases spanning the gap. The CDR3 runs 13 residues. The CDR3 protein is CASSLAAAKTQYF. As DNA, the CDR3 is TGTGCCAGCAGCTTAGCCGCGGCAAAGACCCAGTACTTC.

There are many counts of this clonotype. The V gene is TRBV6-2 or TRBV6-3, the J gene TRBJ2-7; no definite D call. The V end lost 4 bases, the J end lost 4 bases, and 8 bases lay between the germline ends. The CDR3 contains 12 residues. Germline assignment: CDR1 MNHEY and CDR2 SVGEGT. The CDR3 DNA reads as TGTGCCAGCAGTTCCCTGGTATACGAGCAGTACTTC. This codes for CASSSLVYEQYF.

This chain uses TRBV20-1 with TRBJ1-1, with 12 bases aligning to TRBD1. CDR1 is DFQATT, CDR2 SNEGSKA, per germline (reference sequence). The CDR3 is 18 amino acids. V shed 4 bases and J 4 bases; nucleotides not matched to a gene: 16. The CDR3 loop reads CSATKGLGQGAKGTEAFF. In DNA form, the CDR3 reads TGCAGTGCTACCAAAGGTCTGGGACAGGGGGCGAAGGGCACTGAAGCTTTCTTT.

The J gene is TRBJ1-6, the V gene TRBV12-3 or TRBV12-4; no definite D call. Trimming cost V 6 bases and J 5 bases, with 11 bases left between them. The length of the CDR3 is 14 residues. CDR3 in DNA: TGTGCCAGCAGCATCCTGGGGAATAATTCACCCCTCCACTTT. Translated, it gives CASSILGNNSPLHF.

The rearrangement uses TRBV29-1 and TRBJ2-5, with D perhaps matching TRBD1 or TRBD2 (5 bases each). Germline values: CDR1 SQVTM, CDR2 ANQGSEA. The CDR3 covers 13 residues. V lost 7 bases and J lost 0, with 12 bases in between. CDR3 coding DNA: TGCAGCGAGCGTGGGGGAAACCAAGAGACCCAGTACTTC. Translated, it gives CSERGGNQETQYF.

Ten or more counts support this clonotype. The rearrangement links TRBV29-1 to TRBJ1-2; possibly TRBD1 for D (5 bases). The germline V gene has CDR1 SQVTM and CDR2 ANQGSEA. The CDR3 has 12 amino acids. The V gene lost 1 base and the J gene lost 6 bases, with 9 bases spanning the gap. For the CDR3, the DNA is TGCAGCGTTGAAGGGGGGAAGGATGGCTACACCTTC. Amino acids: CSVEGGKDGYTF.